This T cell receptor beta chain was found in a study of blood T cell repertoires in COVID-19. Sequenced by immunoSEQ multiplex PCR; TCRdb stores in-frame clones only, minus some. This sample has about 180,000 clones, with approximately 82% found just once. The germline gives CDR1 SQVTM, CDR2 ANQGSEA. The CDR3 has 16 amino acids. V trimming: 6 bases; J trimming: 10 bases; junction bases outside the gene matches: 20. Sequencing used PBMCs or T cells enriched from blood (not recorded which). The chain has TRBV29-1 and TRBJ2-1; TRBD2 aligns across 8 bases. The receptor's source is a woman aged 45-65 years who had recovered from COVID-19. The CDR3 sequence is CSVPASGHSYLGEQFF. DNA of the CDR3: TGCAGCGTGCCGGCTAGCGGGCATTCTTACTTAGGAGAGCAGTTCTTC.